Listed below are T cell receptor beta chains from one sample, sequenced in a study of neoadjuvant anti-PD-1 for oral cavity cancer. Sequencing was performed with immunoSEQ multiplex PCR; in TCRdb, only in-frame clones are kept and a portion is missing. The top ten hold 8% to 10% of the sample, which has about 8,700 clones, approximately 61% seen once. The starting material was tumor tissue, obtained before nivolumab (anti-PD-1) treatment. All receptors derive from a person aged 35 to 85 with oral cavity squamous cell carcinoma. Both conserved end residues are part of each CDR3. The order of the fields is CDR3 protein, CDR3 DNA, V gene, J gene, clone size, D gene. D genes are given only for firm matches. Only part of the rows carry a size: once, few, many, or a class if the clone is expanded.

CDR3aa: CSARQDYGYTF
CDR3nt: TGCAGTGCGCGACAGGACTATGGCTACACCTTC
v_gene: TRBV20-1
j_gene: TRBJ1-2
abundance: -
d_gene: -

CDR3aa: CASSLETTNEKLFF
CDR3nt: TGTGCCAGCAGCTTGGAGACCACTAATGAAAAACTGTTTTTT
v_gene: TRBV7-8
j_gene: TRBJ1-4
abundance: few
d_gene: -

CDR3aa: CASSLAGTYNEQFF
CDR3nt: TGTGCCAGCAGCTTAGCGGGAACCTACAATGAGCAGTTCTTC
v_gene: TRBV7-9
j_gene: TRBJ2-1
abundance: -
d_gene: -

CDR3aa: CASSPDRGLYYEQYF
CDR3nt: TGTGCCAGCAGTCCCGACAGGGGGCTATACTACGAGCAGTACTTC
v_gene: TRBV6-5
j_gene: TRBJ2-7
abundance: -
d_gene: TRBD1

CDR3aa: CASSPTGAYEQYF
CDR3nt: TGCGCCAGCAGCCCGACAGGGGCCTACGAGCAGTACTTC
v_gene: TRBV5-1
j_gene: TRBJ2-7
abundance: -
d_gene: TRBD1

CDR3aa: CASRQGVKNTEAFF
CDR3nt: TGTGCCAGTAGACAGGGGGTCAAGAACACTGAAGCTTTCTTT
v_gene: TRBV19
j_gene: TRBJ1-1
abundance: few
d_gene: TRBD1

CDR3aa: CASSTASYEQYF
CDR3nt: TGTGCCAGTAGTACAGCGTCCTACGAGCAGTACTTC
v_gene: TRBV6-6
j_gene: TRBJ2-7
abundance: -
d_gene: -

CDR3aa: CASSRDRANYGYTF
CDR3nt: TGTGCCAGCAGCCGGGACCGAGCTAACTATGGCTACACCTTC
v_gene: TRBV11-2
j_gene: TRBJ1-2
abundance: -
d_gene: -

CDR3aa: CASSLENSGSVDEQFF
CDR3nt: TGCGCCAGCAGCTTGGAAAATAGCGGGAGTGTTGATGAGCAGTTCTTC
v_gene: TRBV5-1
j_gene: TRBJ2-1
abundance: -
d_gene: TRBD2

CDR3aa: CASSPPNSNYGYTF
CDR3nt: TGTGCCAGCTCACCTCCCAACTCCAACTATGGCTACACCTTC
v_gene: TRBV18
j_gene: TRBJ1-2
abundance: -
d_gene: -

CDR3aa: CASSSTGYGANVLTF
CDR3nt: TGTGCCAGCAGTTCCACGGGGTATGGGGCCAACGTCCTGACTTTC
v_gene: TRBV6-5
j_gene: TRBJ2-6
abundance: -
d_gene: -

CDR3aa: CASARVANEKLFF
CDR3nt: TGTGCCAGCGCCAGGGTGGCTAATGAAAAACTGTTTTTT
v_gene: TRBV6-5
j_gene: TRBJ1-4
abundance: -
d_gene: -

CDR3aa: CASSPSGGMLYEQYF
CDR3nt: TGCGCCAGCAGCCCTAGCGGAGGGATGCTCTACGAGCAGTACTTC
v_gene: TRBV5-1
j_gene: TRBJ2-7
abundance: -
d_gene: TRBD2

CDR3aa: CASSTRGSYEQYF
CDR3nt: TGTGCCAGCAGTACCCGCGGCAGCTACGAGCAGTACTTC
v_gene: TRBV28
j_gene: TRBJ2-7
abundance: once
d_gene: -